The 18 T cell receptor beta chains below come from one sample, sequenced in a study of cytomegalovirus exposure and HLA in healthy donors. The PCR made use of 60 Vbeta and 13 Jbeta primers. This table comes from immunoSEQ multiplex PCR, and its TCRdb copy is limited to in-frame clones, with some not included. The sample carries approximately 99,000 clones, about four fifths recorded once. The sequenced sample consisted of PBMCs. The receptors shown here come from a man aged 40-50 years in good health and CMV-seropositive.

This clone was found once. The rearrangement joins TRBV18 to TRBJ1-2; a weak D match, TRBD1 (5 bases). Trimming left V 2 bases short and J 1 base short, with 11 bases between. CDR3 length equals 15 residues. Germline loops: CDR1 KGHSH, CDR2 LQKENI. The CDR3 region is CASSPGQGNNYGYTF. For the CDR3, the DNA is TGTGCCAGCTCACCAGGGCAGGGTAATAACTATGGCTACACCTTC. Supplemented by reference TRBV18 and TRBJ1-2, the full variable domain reads NAGVMQNPRHLVRRRGQEARLRCSPMKGHSHVYWYRQLPEEGLKFMVYLQKENIIDESGMPKERFSAEFPKEGPSILRIQQVVRGDSAAYFCASSPGQGNNYGYTFGSGTRLTVV.

This chain joins TRBV15 and TRBJ2-7; 9 bases are shared with TRBD2. V shed 5 bases and J 5 bases; nucleotides not matched to a gene: 13. The V gene's germline CDR1 is LNHNV and CDR2 YYDKDF (reference sequence). The CDR3 has 16 amino acids. Here the CDR3 reads CATSGVRREGRDEQYF. In DNA form, the CDR3 reads TGTGCCACCAGCGGGGTCCGGCGGGAGGGCCGCGACGAGCAGTACTTC.

The chain carries TRBV6-5 and TRBJ2-1, with TRBD2 matching 7 bases. The trim removed 3 bases at V and 0 bases at J, leaving 2 bases unmatched. CDR3 size: 15 residues. CDR1 MNHEY and CDR2 SVGAGI come from the germline V gene. The CDR3 is CASSYRGVSYNEQFF. CDR3 DNA: TGTGCCAGCAGTTATCGGGGGGTCTCCTACAATGAGCAGTTCTTC.

This chain links TRBV2 with TRBJ1-5, with 9 positions matching TRBD1. Per germline, CDR1 SNHLY and CDR2 FYNNEI. The CDR3 extends over 19 amino acids. With V trimmed by 6 bases and J by 0 bases, 15 bases remained unmatched. CDR3 bases: TGTGCCAGCAGCGAACCAGAGGACAGGGGAGGTTTTAGCAATCAGCCCCAGCATTTT. Encoded protein: CASSEPEDRGGFSNQPQHF. Full variable domain (outside the CDR3, taken from reference TRBV2 and TRBJ1-5): EPEVTQTPSHQVTQMGQEVILRCVPISNHLYFYWYRQILGQKVEFLVSFYNNEISEKSEIFDDQFSVERPDGSNFTLKIRSTKLEDSAMYFCASSEPEDRGGFSNQPQHFGDGTRLSIL.

The table lists this clone with a count of one. This chain joins TRBV18 and TRBJ1-2; TRBD1 matches 7 bases. Losses at the gene ends were 4 bases for V and 7 bases for J; bases not matched to a gene: 9. CDR3 length: 14 residues. In germline, CDR1 is KGHSH, CDR2 LQKENI. The CDR3 region has the DNA TGTGCCAGCTCACTAACCGACAGGGTAGCTGGCTACACCTTC. Translation gives CASSLTDRVAGYTF.

The chain is built from TRBV6-1 and TRBJ2-5, with 7 bases lining up with TRBD1. CDR1 is MNHNS, CDR2 SASEGT, per germline. The CDR3 runs 15 residues. Trimming at V came to 2 bases and at J to 6 bases, leaving 9 bases not matched to a gene. The CDR3 spells CASSEIIGGEKTQYF. CDR3 DNA sequence: TGTGCCAGCAGTGAAATTATAGGGGGCGAGAAGACCCAGTACTTC.

The DNA for the CDR3 is TGTGCCAGCCTGGAAAATACAGGGACTGAAGCTTTCTTT. It codes for CASLENTGTEAFF. The rearrangement joins TRBV6-1 to TRBJ1-1; perhaps TRBD1 as D (6 bases). This CDR3 is built from 13 residues. With 8 bases removed from V and 5 bases from J, the gap between germline ends came to 15 bases. From germline, CDR1 is MNHNS and CDR2 SASEGT.

Concerning this clone itself: At one end the junction does not follow the germline gene, possibly because of a read error. The chain recombines TRBV5-1 with TRBJ2-1; D not resolved. Germline assignment: CDR1 SGHRS and CDR2 YFSETQ. The CDR3 sequence is 14 residues long. For the CDR3, the DNA is TGCGCCAGCAGCTTGGCCACGGCTTCCAGTGAGCGGTTCTTC. As protein: CASSLATASSERFF.

V usage is TRBV15 and J usage is TRBJ2-1; no clear D. Trimming took off 3 bases at V and 3 bases at J, with 12 bases between the two ends. The CDR3 loop spans 15 amino acids. Germline CDR1 reads LNHNV; CDR2 reads YYDKDF (reference sequence). The CDR3 nucleotides read TGTGCCACCAGCAGGGTGGCCGAGGTCTACAATGAGCAGTTCTTC. It is translated as CATSRVAEVYNEQFF.

This clone was seen a few times. Germline is not matched at one junction end, which may reflect a read error. The chain carries TRBV7-9 and TRBJ2-5; D gene unclear. The CDR3 length is 16 residues. Germline lookup yields CDR1 SEHNR and CDR2 FQNEAQ (reference sequence). The CDR3 DNA is TGTTCCAGCAGCTTAGCATTGAGCCATAACCAAGAGACCCAGTACTTC. Residues: CSSSLALSHNQETQYF.

The gene calls are TRBV28 and TRBJ1-1, with D possibly TRBD1 on 6 matching bases. Germline CDR1 MDHEN, CDR2 SYDVKM. The CDR3 is made up of 14 amino acids. Trimming shortened V by 10 bases and J by 5 bases, and 20 bases separated the two germline ends. CDR3 region: CATIPPGERTEAFF. CDR3 sequence (DNA): TGTGCCACCATCCCCCCAGGGGAAAGGACTGAAGCTTTCTTT.

The table lists this clone with a count of one. V usage is TRBV2 and J usage is TRBJ1-3; 8 positions match TRBD1. CDR1 and CDR2 (germline): SNHLY, FYNNEI. The CDR3 consists of 15 residues. V gave up 6 bases and J gave up 4 bases; unmatched junction bases: 8. CDR3 in amino acids: CASRADRAAGNTIYF. The CDR3 region has the DNA TGTGCCAGCAGGGCGGACAGGGCTGCCGGAAACACCATATATTTT. Filled out from reference TRBV2 and TRBJ1-3, the complete variable domain reads EPEVTQTPSHQVTQMGQEVILRCVPISNHLYFYWYRQILGQKVEFLVSFYNNEISEKSEIFDDQFSVERPDGSNFTLKIRSTKLEDSAMYFCASRADRAAGNTIYFGEGSWLTVV.

The CDR3, as DNA: TGCAGCGTAGAGTCCCCGGCACCAACGGGCGAGCAGTACTTC. This gives the protein CSVESPAPTGEQYF. The chain carries TRBV29-1 and TRBJ2-7, with D uncertain. Germline CDR1 and CDR2: SQVTM and ANQGSEA. Trimming shortened V by 6 bases and J by 6 bases, and 21 bases separated the two germline ends. The CDR3 loop spans 14 amino acids.

CDR3 region: CASSLAGTAGTEAFF. CDR3 coding DNA: TGCGCCAGCAGCTTGGCGGGGACAGCAGGCACTGAAGCTTTCTTT. The V and J genes are TRBV5-1 and TRBJ1-1; 7 bases map to TRBD1. From germline, CDR1 is SGHRS and CDR2 YFSETQ. This CDR3 contains 15 residues. V gave up 0 bases and J gave up 4 bases; unmatched junction bases: 6.

The V and J genes are TRBV28 and TRBJ1-4; 7 bases line up with TRBD1. Germline V gives CDR1 MDHEN, CDR2 SYDVKM. The CDR3 loop spans 14 amino acids. The trim removed 6 bases at V and 7 bases at J, leaving 8 bases unmatched. In DNA form, the CDR3 reads TGTGCCAGCAGGCAAGACAGGGTGGGTGAAAAACTGTTTTTT. This codes for CASRQDRVGEKLFF.

This chain links TRBV7-2 with TRBJ1-2; the match to TRBD1 covers 7 bases. There are 12 residues in the CDR3. V gave up 5 bases and J gave up 5 bases; unmatched junction bases: 2. The germline CDR1 and CDR2 sequences are SGHTA and FQGNSA. The CDR3 DNA follows: TGTGCCAGCAGCAAGACAGGGTATGGCTACACCTTC. Its protein is CASSKTGYGYTF. Full variable domain (remainder filled in from reference TRBV7-2 and TRBJ1-2): GAGVSQSPSNKVTEKGKDVELRCDPISGHTALYWYRQSLGQGLEFLIYFQGNSAPDKSGLPSDRFSAERTGGSVSTLTIQRTQQEDSAVYLCASSKTGYGYTFGSGTRLTVV.

The chain joins TRBV5-4 to TRBJ2-1, with 16 bases matching TRBD2. Losses at the gene ends were 0 bases for V and 4 bases for J; bases not matched to a gene: 7. The CDR3 contains 19 residues. Germline CDR1 SGHNT, CDR2 YYREEE (reference sequence). The DNA for the CDR3 is TGTGCCAGCAGCTTGGCTCCGGGACTAGCGGGAGGGGGATACAATGAGCAGTTCTTC. It yields the protein CASSLAPGLAGGGYNEQFF. The whole variable domain, remainder taken from reference TRBV5-4 and TRBJ2-1, is ETGVTQSPTHLIKTRGQQVTLRCSSQSGHNTVSWYQQALGQGPQFIFQYYREEENGRGNFPPRFSGLQFPNYSSELNVNALELDDSALYLCASSLAPGLAGGGYNEQFFGPGTRLTVL.

This clone was found a few times. The CDR3 is CSVRSGQGIFF. The DNA for the CDR3 is TGCAGCGTTAGGTCGGGACAGGGGATTTTCTTT. The chain uses TRBV29-1 and TRBJ1-1, with TRBD1 identical over 10 bases. This CDR3 spans 11 amino acids. V gave up 5 bases and J gave up 13 bases; unmatched junction bases: 7. Germline V gene sequence: CDR1 SQVTM, CDR2 ANQGSEA.